A single sample is the source of the 32 T cell receptor beta chains below, sequenced in a study of beta chain features in type 1 diabetes. TCRB transcripts that were expressed got sequenced, as all of the isolated RNA had been reverse transcribed. The method was immunoSEQ multiplex PCR; TCRdb's version includes in-frame clones alone and lacks a portion of them. The sample lists hundreds of thousands of clones, roughly 16% occurring once. The sample was naive CD4+ T cells from blood. The receptors originated from a young man in good health.

This clone was seen a few times. The chain is built from TRBV6-5 and TRBJ2-7; 9 bases are a match to TRBD1. The V and J ends lost 5 bases and 2 bases, in that order; junction bases with no gene match: 4. The germline CDR1 and CDR2 sequences are MNHEY and SVGAGI. The CDR3 consists of 14 residues. This CDR3 reads CASSRQGGTYEQYF. CDR3 sequence (DNA): TGTGCCAGCAGTCGACAGGGGGGTACCTACGAGCAGTACTTC.

The chain combines TRBV4-1 with TRBJ1-4; D may be TRBD1 (6 bases). Trimming left V 4 bases short and J 8 bases short, with 11 bases between. The CDR3 totals 13 residues. CDR1 is MGHRA and CDR2 is YSYEKL in the germline V gene. The CDR3 region is CASSRGAGEKLFF. Written as DNA, the CDR3 is TGCGCCAGCAGCCGGGGGGCGGGCGAAAAACTGTTTTTT.

This clone was picked up a small number of times. The CDR3 DNA is TGTGCCAGCAGCTTATGGGGGCGGGGGAACACCGGGGAGCTGTTTTTT. Protein: CASSLWGRGNTGELFF. The V and J genes are TRBV7-2 and TRBJ2-2, with D tentatively TRBD1 or TRBD2 (6 bases each). With 2 bases removed from V and 1 base from J, the gap between germline ends came to 11 bases. The germline V gene has CDR1 SGHTA and CDR2 FQGNSA. There are 16 residues in the CDR3.

This clone occurred a few times. The chain recombines TRBV18 with TRBJ2-7, with D perhaps matching TRBD2 (5 bases). The V end lost 5 bases, the J end lost 7 bases, and 21 bases lay between the germline ends. This CDR3 is built from 15 residues. Germline CDR1 is KGHSH and CDR2 is LQKENI. For the CDR3, the DNA is TGTGCCAGCTCAGCGACGGACGGCGGACGGGGTGAGCAGTACTTC. Its translation: CASSATDGGRGEQYF.

The chain uses TRBV14 and TRBJ1-1, with TRBD1 as a possible D gene (5 bases). The CDR3 consists of 14 residues. The V end was cut by 0 bases, the J end by 5 bases, with 10 bases between. Germline CDR1 is SGHDN and CDR2 is FVKESK. Written as DNA, the CDR3 is TGTGCCAGCAGCCAAGATCCGGGGGGGACTGAAGCTTTCTTT. Translation: CASSQDPGGTEAFF.

The rearrangement links TRBV30 to TRBJ1-5; the D gene is possibly TRBD1 (6 bases). There are 17 residues in the CDR3. Between the trimmed V and J ends, which lost 2 bases and 3 bases, there was a span of 20 bases. Germline CDR1 GTSNPN, CDR2 SVGIG (reference sequence). CDR3 protein: CAWSQKRDRRYNQPQHF. In nucleotides, the CDR3 is TGTGCCTGGAGTCAAAAAAGAGACAGGCGTTACAATCAGCCCCAGCATTTT.

Only a few counts were recorded for this clone. The CDR3 reads CASSIQQDGYTF. In DNA, the CDR3 is TGTGCCAGCAGCATCCAACAAGATGGCTACACCTTC. The rearrangement joins TRBV7-9 to TRBJ1-2; D is unclear. Trimming took off 5 bases at V and 6 bases at J, with 10 bases between the two ends. Germline V gives CDR1 SEHNR, CDR2 FQNEAQ (reference sequence). The CDR3 sequence is 12 residues long.

V gene TRBV6-5 combines with J gene TRBJ2-3; TRBD1 aligns across 7 bases. Germline loops: CDR1 MNHEY, CDR2 SVGAGI. The CDR3 loop spans 15 amino acids. The trim removed 6 bases at V and 0 bases at J, leaving 6 bases unmatched. In DNA, the CDR3 is TGTGCCAGCAGGCAAGGGACAGTAAGCACAGATACGCAGTATTTT. Amino acids: CASRQGTVSTDTQYF.

J is TRBJ1-4 and V is TRBV10-3; D remains unclear. The V gene lost 10 bases and the J gene lost 4 bases, with 16 bases spanning the gap. Germline assignment: CDR1 ENHRY and CDR2 SYGVKD. The CDR3 extends over 14 amino acids. The CDR3 DNA follows: TGTGCCACTCAGAGGAGCGGGGATAATGAAAAACTGTTTTTT. It is translated as CATQRSGDNEKLFF.

The rearrangement links TRBV27 to TRBJ2-3; tentative D call: TRBD2 (5 bases). Trimming removed 11 bases from V and 0 bases from J, with 12 bases in between. The CDR3 is made up of 13 amino acids. In germline, CDR1 is MNHEY, CDR2 SMNVEV (reference sequence). CDR3 protein: CACAQRSTDTQYF. As DNA, the CDR3 is TGTGCCTGTGCCCAGCGGAGCACAGATACGCAGTATTTT.

This clone was picked up a small number of times. V gene TRBV7-3 combines with J gene TRBJ2-2, with 9 bases that match TRBD1. The ends lost 7 bases at V and 7 bases at J; junction bases unmatched: 7. This CDR3 spans 14 amino acids. Germline V CDR1 and CDR2: SGHTA, FQGTGA. Written as DNA, the CDR3 is TGTGCCAGCACCATGGACAGGGGTGGCGGGGAGCTGTTTTTT. It translates to CASTMDRGGGELFF.

Worth noting for this clone: Other DNA sequences of this sample code for an identical CDR3. The chain uses TRBV7-2 and TRBJ2-7; D is undetermined. V was pared by 2 bases and J by 4 bases, with 3 bases between. The CDR3 extends over 11 amino acids. Germline V gives CDR1 SGHTA, CDR2 FQGNSA. The CDR3 spells CASSLRYEQYF. CDR3 nucleotide sequence: TGTGCCAGCAGCTTAAGATACGAGCAGTACTTC.

In this sample, this clone turned up a few times. This chain joins TRBV25-1 and TRBJ2-2; D not certain. V was trimmed by 3 bases and J by 3 bases, leaving 5 bases between them. The CDR3 sequence is 13 residues long. CDR1 MGHDK and CDR2 SYGVNS come from the germline V gene. Here the CDR3 DNA reads TGTGCCAGCAGTGACAGGTACACCGGGGAGCTGTTTTTT. It codes for CASSDRYTGELFF.

This chain connects TRBV11-2 to TRBJ2-3; a possible D gene is TRBD2 (5 bases). The CDR3 is 12 amino acids. Looked up from germline, CDR1 is SGHAT and CDR2 is FQNNGV. Trimming removed 5 bases at V and 8 bases at J, with 11 bases between. The CDR3 nucleotides read TGTGCCAGCAGCCGGACTGTACCTACGCAGTATTTT. The encoded protein is CASSRTVPTQYF.

The gene calls are TRBV4-3 and TRBJ2-7; D is unclear. Between the trimmed V and J ends, which lost 1 base and 3 bases, there was a span of 7 bases. This CDR3 spans 13 amino acids. Germline V gene data show CDR1 as LGHNA and CDR2 as YSLEER. The CDR3 is CASSQVGNYEQYF. CDR3 nucleotide sequence: TGCGCCAGCAGCCAAGTAGGCAACTACGAGCAGTACTTC.

The chain joins TRBV27 to TRBJ2-7; D ambiguous. V was trimmed by 4 bases and J by 2 bases, leaving 12 bases between them. Per germline, CDR1 MNHEY and CDR2 SMNVEV (reference sequence). CDR3 length: 14 residues. CDR3 protein: CASSSSTRTYEQYF. The CDR3, as DNA: TGTGCCAGCAGTTCCTCGACTCGAACCTACGAGCAGTACTTC.

The J gene is TRBJ2-4, the V gene TRBV2; unclear D gene. Germline CDR1 and CDR2: SNHLY and FYNNEI. The CDR3 spans 15 residues. Trimming pared 4 bases from V and 0 bases from J, leaving 10 bases between. The CDR3 is CASSVSDLAKNIQYF. The CDR3 DNA reads as TGTGCCAGCAGTGTGTCGGATCTAGCCAAAAACATTCAGTACTTC.

This clone was seen a handful of times. The V gene is TRBV19, the J gene TRBJ2-3; a possible D gene is TRBD1 (5 bases). Trimming pared 5 bases from V and 3 bases from J, leaving 6 bases between. The CDR3 has 12 residues. CDR1 LNHDA and CDR2 SQIVND come from the germline V gene (reference sequence). This CDR3 reads CASSHRTDTQYF. The CDR3 region has the DNA TGTGCCAGTAGTCACAGGACAGATACGCAGTATTTT.

The J gene is TRBJ2-1, the V gene TRBV7-2, with TRBD2 matching over 9 bases. The germline V gene encodes CDR1 SGHTA and CDR2 FQGNSA. The CDR3 contains 14 residues. V lost 3 bases and J lost 3; bases outside the gene matches: 0. In DNA, the CDR3 is TGTGCCAGCAGCTTGACTAGCGGCTACAATGAGCAGTTCTTC. It translates to CASSLTSGYNEQFF.

This clone showed up just a few times. In the same sample, other DNA sequences code for this CDR3. The chain employs TRBV9 and TRBJ1-1, with a weak D call TRBD1 (5 bases). The CDR3 runs to 14 residues. V was trimmed by 3 bases and J by 0 bases, leaving 9 bases between them. From germline, CDR1 is SGDLS and CDR2 YYNGEE. The CDR3 coding sequence is TGTGCCAGCAGCGCCAGACAGATGAACACTGAAGCTTTCTTT. It specifies CASSARQMNTEAFF.

This clone appeared a few times. This chain connects TRBV25-1 to TRBJ1-4, with D possibly TRBD1 on 5 matching bases. Trimming stripped 4 bases from V and 8 bases from J, with 23 bases between. The CDR3 runs 17 residues. Germline V CDR1 and CDR2: MGHDK, SYGVNS. CDR3 in amino acids: CASSVRDPGFLNEKLFF. DNA for the CDR3: TGTGCCAGCAGTGTTCGGGACCCCGGCTTCTTGAACGAAAAACTGTTTTTT.

The chain carries TRBV11-3 and TRBJ1-1, with D hard to call. The CDR3 has 15 residues. Germline V gives CDR1 SGHNT, CDR2 YENEEA. V was cut by 3 bases and J by 0 bases, with 11 bases left in between. CDR3 protein: CASSLEGELNTEAFF. The CDR3 bases are TGTGCCAGCAGCTTGGAAGGAGAATTGAACACTGAAGCTTTCTTT.

This clone was seen only a few times. CDR3 sequence reads: CASMGKETQYF. The CDR3 nucleotides read TGTGCCAGCATGGGGAAAGAGACCCAGTACTTC. V and J are TRBV13 and TRBJ2-5; D is ambiguous. V gave up 7 bases and J gave up 3 bases, with 6 bases separating them. Germline CDR1 PRHDT, CDR2 FYEKMQ (reference sequence). The CDR3 is made up of 11 amino acids.

The rearrangement uses TRBV9 and TRBJ1-2; tentatively, D is TRBD1 (5 bases). This CDR3 contains 15 residues. The germline CDR1 and CDR2 sequences are SGDLS and YYNGEE. Between the trimmed V and J ends, which lost 0 bases and 4 bases, there was a span of 13 bases. CDR3 sequence (DNA): TGTGCCAGCAGCGTAGAAGGGGTCAGGAGCTATGGCTACACCTTC. Protein: CASSVEGVRSYGYTF. The entire variable domain, with the rest obtained from reference TRBV9 and TRBJ1-2, is as follows: DSGVTQTPKHLITATGQRVTLRCSPRSGDLSVYWYQQSLDQGLQFLIQYYNGEERAKGNILERFSAQQFPDLHSELNLSSLELGDSALYFCASSVEGVRSYGYTFGSGTRLTVV.

This chain connects TRBV25-1 to TRBJ1-1; 11 nucleotides agree with TRBD1. The germline V gene has CDR1 MGHDK and CDR2 SYGVNS. The CDR3 has 15 amino acids. The trim removed 5 bases at V and 3 bases at J, leaving 5 bases unmatched. For the CDR3, the DNA is TGTGCCAGCAGTTCTCCGGGACAGGGGGACACTGAAGCTTTCTTT. Translating it yields CASSSPGQGDTEAFF.

The chain combines TRBV27 with TRBJ2-3, with 14 bases matching TRBD2. CDR3 length: 17 residues. The J segment lost 1 base and the V segment lost 5 bases, leaving 5 bases of the junction unmatched. Looked up from germline, CDR1 is MNHEY and CDR2 is SMNVEV (reference sequence). CDR3 sequence: CASSTRLAGGRTDTQYF. In nucleotides, the CDR3 is TGTGCCAGCAGTACTCGACTAGCGGGGGGGCGCACAGATACGCAGTATTTT.

The chain uses TRBV18 and TRBJ1-1; D may be TRBD1 (5 bases). V was shortened by 6 bases and J by 5 bases, with 19 bases between the two germline ends. Germline V CDR1 and CDR2: KGHSH, LQKENI. The CDR3 covers 15 residues. CDR3 nucleotide sequence: TGTGCCAGCTCCCGGTACCGCAGGGCAGTAACTGAAGCTTTCTTT. It codes for CASSRYRRAVTEAFF.

V is TRBV19 and J is TRBJ1-3, with a tentative D call TRBD1 (5 bases). Trimming pared 5 bases from V and 0 bases from J, leaving 11 bases between. Germline V lookup: CDR1 LNHDA, CDR2 SQIVND (reference sequence). The CDR3 sequence is 15 residues long. The CDR3 protein is CASSSGAFSGNTIYF. For the CDR3, the DNA is TGTGCCAGTAGTTCCGGGGCCTTCTCTGGAAACACCATATATTTT.

This chain connects TRBV7-2 to TRBJ1-4, with D hard to call. V lost 4 bases to trimming and J lost 0 bases, with 6 bases between them. Germline assignment: CDR1 SGHTA and CDR2 FQGNSA. The CDR3 covers 14 residues. The CDR3 DNA reads TGTGCCAGCAGCTCAGCCGCAACTAATGAAAAACTGTTTTTT. It specifies CASSSAATNEKLFF.

This clone has more than one count but fewer than ten. The genes are TRBV28 and TRBJ2-7; TRBD2 matches 7 bases. This CDR3 contains 12 residues. The V gene's germline CDR1 is MDHEN and CDR2 SYDVKM. The trim removed 8 bases at V and 2 bases at J, leaving 3 bases unmatched. CDR3 in DNA: TGTGCCAGCCTTGGGGGGGCCTACGAGCAGTACTTC. Translating gives CASLGGAYEQYF. The full variable domain, in which reference TRBV28 and TRBJ2-7 provide the parts outside the CDR3, is DVKVTQSSRYLVKRTGEKVFLECVQDMDHENMFWYRQDPGLGLRLIYFSYDVKMKEKGDIPEGYSVSREKKERFSLILESASTNQTSMYLCASLGGAYEQYFGPGTRLTVT.

The chain links TRBV7-3 to TRBJ2-3, with D hard to call. This CDR3 comprises 14 residues. V was pared by 1 base and J by 6 bases, with 11 bases between. Germline-derived CDR1 and CDR2 are SGHTA and FQGTGA. CDR3 residues: CASSLNGPGDTQYF. Written as DNA, the CDR3 is TGTGCCAGCAGCTTAAACGGCCCCGGGGATACGCAGTATTTT.

This clone appeared a few times. The chain recombines TRBV9 with TRBJ2-1, with D uncertain. Per germline, CDR1 SGDLS and CDR2 YYNGEE. The CDR3 has 14 residues. Trimming pared 1 base from V and 7 bases from J, leaving 12 bases between. The CDR3 protein is CASSVSIGRNEQFF. The CDR3 bases are TGTGCCAGCAGCGTATCAATAGGCAGGAATGAGCAGTTCTTC.